One and the same sample provided the 20 T cell receptor beta chains below, sequenced in a study of CD8 T cells in Susac syndrome (dated by TCRdb to between 2017 and 2020). Library method: the immunoSEQ multiplex PCR assay. RNA was extracted using the RNeasy kit, and 0.5 to 1 microgram was reverse transcribed with random hexamers. TCRdb reprocessing: public reads trimmed at Q25 with fastp, clones called with MiXCR, in-frame beta chains kept. Rows are combined by CDR3 protein, so each entry shows the most common genes and DNA. This sample comprises about 300,000 distinct CDR3 sequences, 70% to 90% of them detected only once. The top ten constitute approximately 0.18% of the sample. Sequenced input: CD8+ T cells from PBMCs. Receptor source: a human donor with multiple sclerosis.

This clonotype was seen more than once but under ten times. One end of the junction varies from germline; a read error may be responsible. The gene calls are TRBV19 and TRBJ1-5; 9 bases are shared with TRBD1. The germline gives CDR1 LNHDA, CDR2 SQIVND (reference sequence). The CDR3 loop spans 15 amino acids. CDR3 nucleotides: TGTGCCACCGCTAACCGGGACAGGGAGACGGAGCCTCAGCATTTT. It specifies CATANRDRETEPQHF.

This chain links TRBV4-3 with TRBJ2-7, with 7 nucleotides matching TRBD2. There are 16 residues in the CDR3. The germline gives CDR1 LGHNA, CDR2 YSLEER. V shed 0 bases, J shed 2 bases, and the junction held 7 bases outside the gene matches. The CDR3: CASSQDRSSGAYEQYF. The CDR3 DNA sequence: TGCGCCAGCAGCCAAGACAGGTCTAGCGGAGCCTACGAGCAGTACTTC.

The chain couples TRBV29-1 to TRBJ2-7, with D hard to call. The CDR3 has 13 amino acids. Trimming left V 7 bases short and J 3 bases short, with 16 bases between. The germline gives CDR1 SQVTM, CDR2 ANQGSEA. CDR3 nucleotide sequence: TGCAGCGCTGCTGACCCGGTGGGCTACGAGCAGTACTTC. This sequence encodes CSAADPVGYEQYF.

The table lists this clonotype with a few counts. The junction shows a germline mismatch at one end, possibly a read error. The V and J genes are TRBV6-1 and TRBJ1-4; D gene ambiguous. The CDR3 consists of 11 residues. Germline V gene sequence: CDR1 MNHNS, CDR2 SASEGT. For the CDR3, the DNA is TGTGCCAGCAGTTCGGGGAGGGAAAGAGTTTTT. Protein sequence: CASSSGRERVF.

The rearrangement joins TRBV2 to TRBJ1-4; D gene ambiguous. The CDR3 totals 14 residues. The V gene's germline CDR1 is SNHLY and CDR2 FYNNEI. V was pared by 5 bases and J by 0 bases, with 7 bases between. For the CDR3, the DNA is TGTGCCAGCAGTTTACAGCCAACTAATGAAAAACTGTTTTTT. It encodes CASSLQPTNEKLFF.

The rearrangement joins TRBV4-3 to TRBJ2-5, with TRBD2 as a possible D gene (6 bases). CDR3 length equals 15 residues. V was clipped by 3 bases and J by 5 bases, with 16 bases between them. Germline V lookup: CDR1 LGHNA, CDR2 YSLEER. The CDR3 nucleotides read TGCGCCAGCAGCCATTCCACGGGGGTTCGGGAGACCCAGTACTTC. This sequence encodes CASSHSTGVRETQYF.

This chain connects TRBV4-1 to TRBJ2-7; TRBD2 is a possible D gene (5 bases). Germline V gene lookup returns CDR1 MGHRA and CDR2 YSYEKL. This CDR3 has 15 amino acids. V was clipped by 3 bases and J by 0 bases, with 12 bases between them. CDR3: CASSHLPGYSYEQYF. The CDR3 nucleotides are TGCGCCAGCAGCCATTTACCGGGGTACTCCTACGAGCAGTACTTC.

The V and J genes are TRBV12-3 or TRBV12-4 and TRBJ2-1, with 10 bases identical to TRBD2. The CDR3 spans 15 residues. The V and J ends lost 6 bases and 9 bases, in that order; junction bases with no gene match: 11. The CDR3 region is CASSGLGVAGGEQFF. CDR3 nucleotides: TGTGCCAGCAGCGGCCTCGGGGTAGCGGGAGGTGAGCAGTTCTTC.

The V call is TRBV14, the J call TRBJ2-1, with TRBD2 identical over 13 bases. The germline V gene encodes CDR1 SGHDN and CDR2 FVKESK. This CDR3 comprises 13 residues. V lost 11 bases, J lost 7 bases, and 5 bases stayed unmatched. This CDR3 reads CAGRTSGSNEQFF. The CDR3 DNA is TGTGCCGGCCGGACTAGCGGGAGTAATGAGCAGTTCTTC. Drawing the rest from reference TRBV14 and TRBJ2-1, the complete variable domain is EAGVTQFPSHSVIEKGQTVTLRCDPISGHDNLYWYRRVMGKEIKFLLHFVKESKQDESGMPNNRFLAERTGGTYSTLKVQPAELEDSGVYFCAGRTSGSNEQFFGPGTRLTVL.

This clonotype showed up just a few times. The chain links TRBV11-2 to TRBJ2-7; 8 bases are shared with TRBD2. V lost 4 bases and J lost 4; bases outside the gene matches: 6. Looked up from germline, CDR1 is SGHAT and CDR2 is FQNNGV. The CDR3 length is 14 residues. CDR3 nucleotide sequence: TGTGCCAGCAGCTCTCGACTAGCGTCTTACGAGCAGTACTTC. Protein: CASSSRLASYEQYF.

CDR3: CASSKIAGSNRLSYEQYF. The CDR3 DNA is TGTGCCAGCAGCAAAATAGCGGGGAGCAACCGGTTAAGCTACGAGCAGTACTTC. V gene TRBV2 combines with J gene TRBJ2-7; 8 bases align to TRBD2. J gave up 3 bases and V 6 bases, and 19 bases lay outside the gene matches. Germline values: CDR1 SNHLY, CDR2 FYNNEI. The CDR3 contains 18 residues.

The V call is TRBV4-1, the J call TRBJ2-1, with D hard to call. From germline, CDR1 is MGHRA and CDR2 YSYEKL. Trimming took 1 base from V and 0 from J, leaving 7 bases between them. This CDR3 is 15 amino acids long. CDR3: CASSQAQNSYNEQFF. CDR3 bases: TGCGCCAGCAGCCAAGCTCAAAACTCCTACAATGAGCAGTTCTTC.

This chain uses TRBV10-3 with TRBJ2-1; D possibly matches TRBD1 or TRBD2 (5 bases each). The CDR3 spans 14 residues. V lost 0 bases, J lost 8 bases, and 11 bases lay in between. The germline V gene encodes CDR1 ENHRY and CDR2 SYGVKD. CDR3 protein: CAISESGPGDEQFF. The CDR3 nucleotides are TGTGCCATCAGTGAGTCGGGACCTGGAGATGAGCAGTTCTTC.

This clonotype was observed once. The genes are TRBV7-9 and TRBJ1-1, with unresolved D. Looked up from germline, CDR1 is SEHNR and CDR2 is FQNEAQ (reference sequence). Trimming took 0 bases from V and 11 from J, leaving 13 bases between them. The CDR3 contains 13 residues. The CDR3 region is CASSLAHSFVAFF. CDR3 in DNA: TGTGCCAGCAGCTTAGCGCACAGCTTCGTGGCTTTCTTT.

This chain links TRBV4-2 with TRBJ2-1, with D uncertain. With 4 bases removed from V and 10 bases from J, the gap between germline ends came to 11 bases. The CDR3 is 12 residues long. Germline loops: CDR1 LGHNA, CDR2 YNFKEQ. The CDR3 DNA follows: TGTGCCAGCAGCCCCTCTACATGGGAGCAGTTCTTC. Protein: CASSPSTWEQFF.

The J gene is TRBJ1-5, the V gene TRBV5-6; D not resolved. CDR3 length equals 14 residues. The V gene lost 4 bases and the J gene lost 1 base, with 9 bases spanning the gap. Looked up from germline, CDR1 is SGHDT and CDR2 is YYEEEE. The CDR3 loop reads CASSLVNSNQPQHF. The CDR3 nucleotides are TGTGCCAGCAGCCTGGTGAACAGCAATCAGCCCCAGCATTTT.

This clonotype showed up just a few times. In DNA, the CDR3 is TGCAGTGCTAGAGGCGGGACAGGGTTACTCGAGCAGTACTTC. This encodes CSARGGTGLLEQYF. J is TRBJ2-7 and V is TRBV20-1, with 9 bases matching TRBD1. The junction had 7 bases not matched to a gene; V was cut back by 1 base and J by 6 bases. The CDR3 has 14 amino acids. Germline V CDR1 and CDR2: DFQATT, SNEGSKA (reference sequence).

CDR3 sequence reads: CASSDSNSYNEQFF. The CDR3 coding sequence is TGTGCCAGCAGCGACTCGAACTCCTACAATGAGCAGTTCTTC. The chain employs TRBV2 and TRBJ2-1; D is unresolved. CDR1 and CDR2 from the germline V gene are SNHLY and FYNNEI. CDR3 length: 14 amino acids. V was trimmed by 6 bases and J by 0 bases, leaving 9 bases between them.

This clonotype was counted a single time. The gene calls are TRBV7-9 and TRBJ2-1; 12 bases align to TRBD2. The trim removed 4 bases at V and 5 bases at J, leaving 6 bases unmatched. The length of the CDR3 is 16 residues. Germline V CDR1 and CDR2: SEHNR, FQNEAQ (reference sequence). The CDR3 spells CASSSSGLAGNNEQFF. In DNA, the CDR3 is TGTGCCAGCAGCTCATCTGGACTAGCGGGGAACAATGAGCAGTTCTTC.

The chain recombines TRBV6-1 with TRBJ2-3, with TRBD1 matching over 7 bases. CDR3 length: 16 residues. Germline lookup yields CDR1 MNHNS and CDR2 SASEGT. The V segment lost 6 bases and the J segment 4 bases; nucleotides outside the gene matches: 13. The CDR3, as DNA: TGTGCCAGCAGGTCAAGCGCCGGGACAGAACCAGATACGCAGTATTTT. Protein sequence: CASRSSAGTEPDTQYF.